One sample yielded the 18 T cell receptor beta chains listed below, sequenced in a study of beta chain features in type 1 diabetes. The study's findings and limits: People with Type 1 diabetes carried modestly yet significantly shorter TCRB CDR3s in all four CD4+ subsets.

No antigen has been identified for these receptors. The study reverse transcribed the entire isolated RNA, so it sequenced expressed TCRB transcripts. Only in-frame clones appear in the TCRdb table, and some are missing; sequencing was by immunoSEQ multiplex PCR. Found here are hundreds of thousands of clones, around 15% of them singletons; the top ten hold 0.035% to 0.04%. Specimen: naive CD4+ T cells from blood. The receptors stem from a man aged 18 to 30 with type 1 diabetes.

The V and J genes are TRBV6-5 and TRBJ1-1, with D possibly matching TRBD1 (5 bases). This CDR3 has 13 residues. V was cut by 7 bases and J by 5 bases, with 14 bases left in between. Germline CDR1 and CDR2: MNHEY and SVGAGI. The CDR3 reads CASIPQEGTEAFF. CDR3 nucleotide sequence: TGTGCCAGCATCCCTCAGGAGGGGACTGAAGCTTTCTTT.

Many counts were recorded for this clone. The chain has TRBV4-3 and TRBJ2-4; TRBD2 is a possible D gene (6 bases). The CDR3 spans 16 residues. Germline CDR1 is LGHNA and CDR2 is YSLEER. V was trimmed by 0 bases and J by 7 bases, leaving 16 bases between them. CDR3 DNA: TGCGCCAGCAGCCAAGATCGCAGCGGGTTGTGGAACATTCAGTACTTC. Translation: CASSQDRSGLWNIQYF.

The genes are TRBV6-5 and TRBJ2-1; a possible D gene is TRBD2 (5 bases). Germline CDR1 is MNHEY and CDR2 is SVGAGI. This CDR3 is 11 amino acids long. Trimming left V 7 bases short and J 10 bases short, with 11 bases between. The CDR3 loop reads CASTRGAEQFF. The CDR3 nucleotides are TGTGCCAGCACCCGGGGAGCGGAGCAGTTCTTC.

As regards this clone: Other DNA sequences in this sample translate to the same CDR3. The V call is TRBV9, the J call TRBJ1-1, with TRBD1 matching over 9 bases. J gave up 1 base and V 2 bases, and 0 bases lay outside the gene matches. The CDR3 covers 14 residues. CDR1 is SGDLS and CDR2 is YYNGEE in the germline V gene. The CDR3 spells CASSVGQGNTEAFF. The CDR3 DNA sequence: TGTGCCAGCAGCGTGGGACAGGGGAACACTGAAGCTTTCTTT.

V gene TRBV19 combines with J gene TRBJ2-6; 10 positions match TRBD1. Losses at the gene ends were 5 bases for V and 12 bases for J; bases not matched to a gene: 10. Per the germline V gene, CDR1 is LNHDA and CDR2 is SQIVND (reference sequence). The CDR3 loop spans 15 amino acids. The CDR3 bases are TGTGCCAGTAGTCCCGCGACCGGGACAGGGGTCGTCCTGACTTTC. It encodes CASSPATGTGVVLTF. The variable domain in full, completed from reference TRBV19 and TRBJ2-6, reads DGGITQSPKYLFRKEGQNVTLSCEQNLNHDAMYWYRQDPGQGLRLIYYSQIVNDFQKGDIAEGYSVSREKKESFPLTVTSAQKNPTAFYLCASSPATGTGVVLTFGAGSRLTVL.

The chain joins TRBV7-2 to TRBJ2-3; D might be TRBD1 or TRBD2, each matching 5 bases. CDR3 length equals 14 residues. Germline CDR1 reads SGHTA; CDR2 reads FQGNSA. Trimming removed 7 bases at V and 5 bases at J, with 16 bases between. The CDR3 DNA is TGTGCCAGCACCACCACGAGGGGATTAGATACGCAGTATTTT. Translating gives CASTTTRGLDTQYF.

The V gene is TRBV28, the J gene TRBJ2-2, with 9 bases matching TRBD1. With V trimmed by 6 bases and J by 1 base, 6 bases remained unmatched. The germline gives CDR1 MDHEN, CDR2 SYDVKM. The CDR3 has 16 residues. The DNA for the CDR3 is TGTGCCAGCAGGGGGACAGGGTCGGTGAACACCGGGGAGCTGTTTTTT. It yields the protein CASRGTGSVNTGELFF.

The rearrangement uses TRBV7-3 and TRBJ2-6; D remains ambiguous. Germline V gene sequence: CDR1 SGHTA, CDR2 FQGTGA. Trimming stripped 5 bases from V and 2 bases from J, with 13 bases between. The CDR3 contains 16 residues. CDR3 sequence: CASSPPGFPGANVLTF. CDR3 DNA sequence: TGTGCCAGCAGCCCCCCAGGTTTCCCTGGGGCCAACGTCCTGACTTTC.

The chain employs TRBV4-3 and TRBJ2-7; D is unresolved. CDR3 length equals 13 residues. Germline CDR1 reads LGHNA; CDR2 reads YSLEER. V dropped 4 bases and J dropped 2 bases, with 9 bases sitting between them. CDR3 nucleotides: TGCGCCAGCAGCCGACCTCACCCCTACGAGCAGTACTTC. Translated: CASSRPHPYEQYF.

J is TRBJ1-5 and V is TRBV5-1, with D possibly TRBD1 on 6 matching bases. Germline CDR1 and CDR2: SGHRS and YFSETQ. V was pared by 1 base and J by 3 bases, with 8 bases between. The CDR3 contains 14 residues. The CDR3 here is CASSLTGNNQPQHF. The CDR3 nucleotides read TGCGCCAGCAGCTTGACAGGGAACAATCAGCCCCAGCATTTT. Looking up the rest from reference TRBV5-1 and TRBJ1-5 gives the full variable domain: KAGVTQTPRYLIKTRGQQVTLSCSPISGHRSVSWYQQTPGQGLQFLFEYFSETQRNKGNFPGRFSGRQFSNSRSEMNVSTLELGDSALYLCASSLTGNNQPQHFGDGTRLSIL.

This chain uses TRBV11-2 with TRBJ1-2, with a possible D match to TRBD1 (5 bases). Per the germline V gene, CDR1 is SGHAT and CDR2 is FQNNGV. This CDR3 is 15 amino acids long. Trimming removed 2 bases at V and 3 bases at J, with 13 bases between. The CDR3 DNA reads TGTGCCAGCAGCTTATCCCTGGGGGGTGACTATGGCTACACCTTC. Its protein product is CASSLSLGGDYGYTF. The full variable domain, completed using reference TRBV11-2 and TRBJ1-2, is EAGVAQSPRYKIIEKRQSVAFWCNPISGHATLYWYQQILGQGPKLLIQFQNNGVVDDSQLPKDRFSAERLKGVDSTLKIQPAKLEDSAVYLCASSLSLGGDYGYTFGSGTRLTVV.

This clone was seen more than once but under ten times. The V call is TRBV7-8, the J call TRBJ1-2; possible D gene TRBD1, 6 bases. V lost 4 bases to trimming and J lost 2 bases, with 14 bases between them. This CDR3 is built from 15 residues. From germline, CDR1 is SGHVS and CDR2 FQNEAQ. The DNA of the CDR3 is TGTGCCAGCAGCTCACCCCCCACAGGGAACTATGGCTACACCTTC. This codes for CASSSPPTGNYGYTF.

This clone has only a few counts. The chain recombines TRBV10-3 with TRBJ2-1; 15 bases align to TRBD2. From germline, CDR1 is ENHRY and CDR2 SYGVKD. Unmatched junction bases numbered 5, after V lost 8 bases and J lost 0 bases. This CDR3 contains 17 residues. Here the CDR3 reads CAIRTSGGEGSYNEQFF. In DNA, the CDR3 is TGTGCCATCCGGACTAGCGGGGGGGAAGGCTCCTACAATGAGCAGTTCTTC.

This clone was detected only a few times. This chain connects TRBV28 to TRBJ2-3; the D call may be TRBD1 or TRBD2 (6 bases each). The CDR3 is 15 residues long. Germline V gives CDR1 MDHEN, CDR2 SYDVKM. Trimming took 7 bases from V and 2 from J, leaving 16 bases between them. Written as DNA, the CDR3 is TGTGCCAGCAAGGAGGGGGAGGTAATCACAGATACGCAGTATTTT. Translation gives CASKEGEVITDTQYF.

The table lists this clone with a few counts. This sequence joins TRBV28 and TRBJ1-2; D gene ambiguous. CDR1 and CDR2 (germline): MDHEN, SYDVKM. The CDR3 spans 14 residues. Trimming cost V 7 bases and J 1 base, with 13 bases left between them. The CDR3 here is CASTEGISNYGYTF. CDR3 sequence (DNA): TGTGCCAGCACGGAGGGAATTAGTAACTATGGCTACACCTTC.

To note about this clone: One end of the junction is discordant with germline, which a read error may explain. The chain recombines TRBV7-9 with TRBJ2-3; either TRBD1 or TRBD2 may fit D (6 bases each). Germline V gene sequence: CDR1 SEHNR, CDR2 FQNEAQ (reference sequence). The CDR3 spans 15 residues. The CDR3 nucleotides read TGCGCCAGCAGCACGACTAGGGGGAGTGTAGATACGCAGTATTTT. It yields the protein CASSTTRGSVDTQYF.

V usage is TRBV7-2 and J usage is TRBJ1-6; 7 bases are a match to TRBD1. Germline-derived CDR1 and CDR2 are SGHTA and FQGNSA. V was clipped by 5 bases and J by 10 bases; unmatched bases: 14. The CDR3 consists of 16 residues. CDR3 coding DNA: TGTGCCAGCAGCACCCAGATGACAGGGTCGGGCTCACCCCTCCACTTT. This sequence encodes CASSTQMTGSGSPLHF.

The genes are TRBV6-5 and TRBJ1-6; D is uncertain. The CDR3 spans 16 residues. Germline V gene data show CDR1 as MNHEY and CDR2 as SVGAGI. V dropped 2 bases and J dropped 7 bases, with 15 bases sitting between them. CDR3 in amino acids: CASSYVTRFRNSPLHF. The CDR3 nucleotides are TGTGCCAGCAGTTACGTGACAAGGTTTCGGAATTCACCCCTCCACTTT.